This T cell receptor beta chain was profiled in a study of CD8+ T cells in alopecia areata. Treatment described: oral pan-JAK inhibitor, 5-10 mg twice daily. In each case, RNA was isolated and then reverse transcribed into cDNA as the sequencing template. The data were produced by immunoSEQ multiplex PCR, yet TCRdb's version contains in-frame clones alone and is incomplete. This table has some 180,000 clones, about 51% appearing once. Sequenced material: CD8+ T cells sorted from blood, taken around week 54, from a patient treated with tofacitinib. This sequence was found in a human donor with alopecia areata.

The DNA for the CDR3 is TGTGCCAGCAGTGTGGCCCTAGCGGGGGCGGGGGAGACCCAGTACTTC. Translating it yields CASSVALAGAGETQYF. The chain recombines TRBV6-1 with TRBJ2-5, with 10 bases fitting TRBD2. V lost 4 bases to trimming and J lost 5 bases; unmatched junction nucleotides: 10. Germline V CDR1 and CDR2: MNHNS, SASEGT. The length of the CDR3 is 16 residues.